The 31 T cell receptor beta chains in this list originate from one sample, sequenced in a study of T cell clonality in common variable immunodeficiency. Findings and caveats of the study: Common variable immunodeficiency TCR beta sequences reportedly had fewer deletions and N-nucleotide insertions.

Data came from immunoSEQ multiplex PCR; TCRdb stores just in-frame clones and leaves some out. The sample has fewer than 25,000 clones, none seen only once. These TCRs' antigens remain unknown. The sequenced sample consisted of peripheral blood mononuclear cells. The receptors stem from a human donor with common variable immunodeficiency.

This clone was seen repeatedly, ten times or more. The covered CDR3 bases are TGTGCCAGCAGCCATGGACAGGGGCCA. This translates into CASSHGQGP. The entire CDR3 sequence reads CASSHGQGPAFF. The V gene is TRBV7-9, the J gene TRBJ1-1; the match to TRBD1 covers 9 bases. The CDR3 goes on 3 residues after the read ends, and that part is filled in from the germline J gene. The germline V gene encodes CDR1 SEHNR and CDR2 FQNEAQ (reference sequence). The CDR3 spans 12 residues.

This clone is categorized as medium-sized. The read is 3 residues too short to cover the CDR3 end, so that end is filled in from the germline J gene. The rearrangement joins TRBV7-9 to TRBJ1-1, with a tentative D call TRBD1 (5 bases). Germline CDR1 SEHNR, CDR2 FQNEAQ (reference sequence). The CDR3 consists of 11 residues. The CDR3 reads CASSLLRVAFF. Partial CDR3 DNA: TGTGCCAGCAGCTTACTCAGGGTA.

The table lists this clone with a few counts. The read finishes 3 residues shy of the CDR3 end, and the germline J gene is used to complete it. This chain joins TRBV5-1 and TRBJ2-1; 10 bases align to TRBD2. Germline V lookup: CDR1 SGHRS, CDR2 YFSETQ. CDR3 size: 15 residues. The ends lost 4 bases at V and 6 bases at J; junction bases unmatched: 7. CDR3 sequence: CASSPPSGRVNEQFF. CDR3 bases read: TGCGCCAGCAGCCCCCCTAGCGGGAGAGTCAATGAG.

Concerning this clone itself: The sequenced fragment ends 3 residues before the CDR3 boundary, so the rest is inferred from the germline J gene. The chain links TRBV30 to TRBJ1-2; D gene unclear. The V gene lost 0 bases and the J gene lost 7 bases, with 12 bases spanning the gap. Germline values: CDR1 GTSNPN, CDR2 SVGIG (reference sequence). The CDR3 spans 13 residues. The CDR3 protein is CAWSVSRGGGYTF. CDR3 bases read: TGTGCCTGGAGTGTGAGTCGGGGTGGTGGC.

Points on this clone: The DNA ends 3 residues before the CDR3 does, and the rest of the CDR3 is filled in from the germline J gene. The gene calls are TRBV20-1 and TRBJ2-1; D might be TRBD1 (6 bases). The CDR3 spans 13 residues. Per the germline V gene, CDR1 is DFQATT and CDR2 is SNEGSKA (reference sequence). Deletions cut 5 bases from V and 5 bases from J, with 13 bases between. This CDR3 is CSASRDNDNEQFF. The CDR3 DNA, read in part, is TGCAGTGCTTCTCGGGACAACGACAATGAG.

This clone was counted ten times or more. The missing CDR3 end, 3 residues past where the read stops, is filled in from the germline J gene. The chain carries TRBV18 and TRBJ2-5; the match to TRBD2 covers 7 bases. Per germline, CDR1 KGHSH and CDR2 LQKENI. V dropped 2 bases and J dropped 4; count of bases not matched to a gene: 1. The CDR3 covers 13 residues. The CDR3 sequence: CASSPSGTETQYF. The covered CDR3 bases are TGTGCCAGCTCACCAAGCGGGACAGAGACC.

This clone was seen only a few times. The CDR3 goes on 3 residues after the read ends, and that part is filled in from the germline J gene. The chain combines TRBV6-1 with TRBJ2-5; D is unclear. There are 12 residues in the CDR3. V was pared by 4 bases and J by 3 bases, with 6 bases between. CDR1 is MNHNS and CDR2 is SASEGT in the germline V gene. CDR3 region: CASSVVKETQYF. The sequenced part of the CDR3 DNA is TGTGCCAGCAGTGTAGTTAAAGAGACC.

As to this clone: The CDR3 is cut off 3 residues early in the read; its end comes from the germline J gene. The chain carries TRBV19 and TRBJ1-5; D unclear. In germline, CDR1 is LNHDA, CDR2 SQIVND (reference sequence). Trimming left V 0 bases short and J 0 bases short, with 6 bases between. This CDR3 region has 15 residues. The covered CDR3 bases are TGTGCCAGTAGTATAGATGCGGATAGCAATCAGCCC. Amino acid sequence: CASSIDADSNQP. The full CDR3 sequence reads CASSIDADSNQPQHF. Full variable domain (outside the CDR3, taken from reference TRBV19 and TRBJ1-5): DGGITQSPKYLFRKEGQNVTLSCEQNLNHDAMYWYRQDPGQGLRLIYYSQIVNDFQKGDIAEGYSVSREKKESFPLTVTSAQKNPTAFYLCASSIDADSNQPQHFGDGTRLSIL.

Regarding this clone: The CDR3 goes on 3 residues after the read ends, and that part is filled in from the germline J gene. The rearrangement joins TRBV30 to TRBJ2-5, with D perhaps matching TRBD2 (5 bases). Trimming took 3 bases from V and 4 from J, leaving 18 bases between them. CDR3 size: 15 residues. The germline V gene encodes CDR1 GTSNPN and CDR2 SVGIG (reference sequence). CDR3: CAWSGGSSSGETQYF. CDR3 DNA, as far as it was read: TGTGCCTGGAGCGGCGGCAGTTCAAGCGGAGAGACC.

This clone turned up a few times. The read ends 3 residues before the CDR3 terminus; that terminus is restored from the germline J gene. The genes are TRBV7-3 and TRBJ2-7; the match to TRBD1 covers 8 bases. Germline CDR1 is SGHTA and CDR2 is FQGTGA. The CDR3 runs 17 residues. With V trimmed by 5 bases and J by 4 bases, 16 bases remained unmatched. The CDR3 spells CASSLRGHGQGRYEQYF. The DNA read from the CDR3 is TGTGCCAGCAGCCTCAGGGGTCACGGACAGGGTCGGTACGAG. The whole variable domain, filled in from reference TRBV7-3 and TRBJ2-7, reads GAGVSQTPSNKVTEKGKYVELRCDPISGHTALYWYRQSLGQGPEFLIYFQGTGAADDSGLPNDRFFAVRPEGSVSTLKIQRTERGDSAVYLCASSLRGHGQGRYEQYFGPGTRLTVT.

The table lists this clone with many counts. Here the CDR3 reads CASSQSLGQGAYEQYF. CDR3 bases read: TGCGCCAGCAGTCAATCGTTGGGTCAGGGGGCCTACGAG. The chain carries TRBV23-1 and TRBJ2-7; 7 bases agree with TRBD1. The read terminates 3 residues ahead of where the CDR3 ends, so the germline J gene completes it. TRBV23-1 carries the ORF label, with uncertain function. V was clipped by 0 bases and J by 2 bases; unmatched bases: 7. This CDR3 has 16 residues.

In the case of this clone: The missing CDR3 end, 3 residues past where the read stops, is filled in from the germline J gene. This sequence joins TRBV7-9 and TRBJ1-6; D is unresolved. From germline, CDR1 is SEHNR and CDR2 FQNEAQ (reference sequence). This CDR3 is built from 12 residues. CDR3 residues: CASSLQHRALHF. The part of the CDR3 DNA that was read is TGTGCCAGCAGCCTACAGCATAGGGCC.

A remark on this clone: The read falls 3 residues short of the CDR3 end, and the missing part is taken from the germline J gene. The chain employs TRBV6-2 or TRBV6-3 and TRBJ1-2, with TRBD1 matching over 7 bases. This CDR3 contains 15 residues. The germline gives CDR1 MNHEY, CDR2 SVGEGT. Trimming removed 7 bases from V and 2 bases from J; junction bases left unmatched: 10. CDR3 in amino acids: CASNPIGQANYGYTF. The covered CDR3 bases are TGTGCCAGCAACCCTATAGGACAGGCCAACTATGGC.

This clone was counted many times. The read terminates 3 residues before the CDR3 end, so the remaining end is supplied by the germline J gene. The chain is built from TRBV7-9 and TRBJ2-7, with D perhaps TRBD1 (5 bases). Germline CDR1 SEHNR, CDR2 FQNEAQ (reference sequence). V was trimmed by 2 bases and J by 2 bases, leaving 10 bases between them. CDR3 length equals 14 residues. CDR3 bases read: TGTGCCAGCAGCTTACCCCAGGGCCCCTACGAG. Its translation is CASSLPQGPYE. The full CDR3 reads CASSLPQGPYEQYF.

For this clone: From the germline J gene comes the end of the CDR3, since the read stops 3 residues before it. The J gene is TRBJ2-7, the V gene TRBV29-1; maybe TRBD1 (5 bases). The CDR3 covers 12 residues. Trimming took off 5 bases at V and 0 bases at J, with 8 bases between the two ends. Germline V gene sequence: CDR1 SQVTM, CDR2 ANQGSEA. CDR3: CSVQGFSYEQYF. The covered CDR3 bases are TGCAGCGTTCAGGGTTTCTCCTACGAG.

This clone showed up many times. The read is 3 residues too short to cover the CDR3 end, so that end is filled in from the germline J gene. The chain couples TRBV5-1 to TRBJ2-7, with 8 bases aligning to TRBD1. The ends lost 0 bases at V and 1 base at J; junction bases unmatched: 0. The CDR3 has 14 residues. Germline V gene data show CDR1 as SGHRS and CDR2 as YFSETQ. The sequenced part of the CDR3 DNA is TGCGCCAGCAGCTTGGGGGACAGGTCCTACGAG. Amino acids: CASSLGDRSYE. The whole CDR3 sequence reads CASSLGDRSYEQYF.

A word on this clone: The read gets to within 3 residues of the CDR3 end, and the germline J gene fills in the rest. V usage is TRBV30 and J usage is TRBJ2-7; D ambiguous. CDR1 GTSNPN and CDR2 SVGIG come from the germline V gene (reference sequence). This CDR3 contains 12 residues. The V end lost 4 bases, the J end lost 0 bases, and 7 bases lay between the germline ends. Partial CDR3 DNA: TGTGCCTGGAAGGGCAGCTCCTACGAG. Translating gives CAWKGSSYE. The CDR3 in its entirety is CAWKGSSYEQYF. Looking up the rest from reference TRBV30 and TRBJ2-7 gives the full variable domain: SQTIHQWPATLVQPVGSPLSLECTVEGTSNPNLYWYRQAAGRGLQLLFYSVGIGQISSEVPQNLSASRPQDRQFILSSKKLLLSDSGFYLCAWKGSSYEQYFGPGTRLTVT.

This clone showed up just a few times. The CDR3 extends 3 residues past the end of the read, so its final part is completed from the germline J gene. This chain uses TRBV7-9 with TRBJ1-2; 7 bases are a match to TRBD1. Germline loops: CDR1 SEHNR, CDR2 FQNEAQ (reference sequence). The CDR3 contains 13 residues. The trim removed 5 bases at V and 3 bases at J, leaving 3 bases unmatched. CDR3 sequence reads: CASSKTGDYGYTF. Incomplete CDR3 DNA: TGTGCCAGCAGCAAAACAGGGGACTATGGC.

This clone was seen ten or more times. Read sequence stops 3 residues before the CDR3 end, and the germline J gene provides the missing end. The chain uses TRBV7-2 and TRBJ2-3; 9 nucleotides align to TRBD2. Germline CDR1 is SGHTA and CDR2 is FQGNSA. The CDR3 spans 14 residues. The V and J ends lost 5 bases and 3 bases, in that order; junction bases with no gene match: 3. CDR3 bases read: TGTGCCAGCAGCCCGGGACTAGCTACAGATACG. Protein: CASSPGLATDT. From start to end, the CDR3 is CASSPGLATDTQYF.

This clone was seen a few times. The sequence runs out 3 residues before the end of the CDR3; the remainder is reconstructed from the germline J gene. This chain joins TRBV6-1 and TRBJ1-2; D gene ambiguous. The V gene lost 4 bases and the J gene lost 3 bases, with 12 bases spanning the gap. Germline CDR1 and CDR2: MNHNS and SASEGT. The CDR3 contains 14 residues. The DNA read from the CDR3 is TGTGCCAGCAGTGGCACGGGGATTGACTATGGC. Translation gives CASSGTGIDYG. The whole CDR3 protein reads CASSGTGIDYGYTF.

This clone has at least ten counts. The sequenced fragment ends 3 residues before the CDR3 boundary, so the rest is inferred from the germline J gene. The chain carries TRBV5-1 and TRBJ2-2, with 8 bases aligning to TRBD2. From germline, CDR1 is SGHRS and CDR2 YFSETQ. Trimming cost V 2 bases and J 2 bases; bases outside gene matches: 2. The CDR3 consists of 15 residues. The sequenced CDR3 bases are TGCGCCAGCAGCTTAGCGGGAGTTAACACCGGGGAG. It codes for CASSLAGVNTGE. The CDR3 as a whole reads CASSLAGVNTGELFF. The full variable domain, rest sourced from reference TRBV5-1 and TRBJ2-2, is KAGVTQTPRYLIKTRGQQVTLSCSPISGHRSVSWYQQTPGQGLQFLFEYFSETQRNKGNFPGRFSGRQFSNSRSEMNVSTLELGDSALYLCASSLAGVNTGELFFGEGSRLTVL.

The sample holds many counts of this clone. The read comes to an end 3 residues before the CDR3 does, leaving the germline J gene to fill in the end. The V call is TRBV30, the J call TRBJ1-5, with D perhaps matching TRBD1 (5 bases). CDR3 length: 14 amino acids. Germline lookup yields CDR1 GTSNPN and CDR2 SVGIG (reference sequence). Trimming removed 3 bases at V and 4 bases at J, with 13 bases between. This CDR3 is CAWSRETPNQPQHF. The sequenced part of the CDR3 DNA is TGTGCCTGGAGCAGGGAGACACCTAATCAGCCC.

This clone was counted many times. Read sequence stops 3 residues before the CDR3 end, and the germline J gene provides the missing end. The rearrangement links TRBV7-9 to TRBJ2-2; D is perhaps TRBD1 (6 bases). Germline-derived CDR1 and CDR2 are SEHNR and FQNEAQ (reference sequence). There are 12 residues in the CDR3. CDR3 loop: CASSSTTGELFF. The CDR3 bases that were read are TGTGCCAGCAGCTCAACGACAGGTGAG.

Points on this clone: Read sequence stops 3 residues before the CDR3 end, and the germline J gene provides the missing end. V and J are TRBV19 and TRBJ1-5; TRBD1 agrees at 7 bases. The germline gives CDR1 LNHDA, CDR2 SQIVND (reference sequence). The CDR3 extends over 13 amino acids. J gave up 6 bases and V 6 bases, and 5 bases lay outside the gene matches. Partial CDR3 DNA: TGTGCCAGTAGCTTGGGGACAGTTCAGCCC. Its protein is CASSLGTVQP. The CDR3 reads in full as CASSLGTVQPQHF.

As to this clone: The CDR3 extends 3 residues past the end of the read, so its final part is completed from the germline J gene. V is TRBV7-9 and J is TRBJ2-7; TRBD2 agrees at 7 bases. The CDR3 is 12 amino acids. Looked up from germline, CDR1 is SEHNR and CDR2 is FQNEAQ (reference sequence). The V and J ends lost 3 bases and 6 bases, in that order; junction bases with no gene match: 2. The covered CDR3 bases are TGTGCCAGCAGCTTCGGGGAGGGCGAG. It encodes CASSFGEGE. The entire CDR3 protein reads CASSFGEGEQYF.

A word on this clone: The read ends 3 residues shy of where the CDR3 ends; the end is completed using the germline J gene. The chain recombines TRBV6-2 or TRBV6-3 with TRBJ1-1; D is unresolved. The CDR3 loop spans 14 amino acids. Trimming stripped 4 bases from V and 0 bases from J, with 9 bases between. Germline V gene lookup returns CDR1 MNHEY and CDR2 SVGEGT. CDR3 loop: CASSSIDLNTEAFF. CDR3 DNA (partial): TGTGCCAGCAGTTCCATCGACTTGAACACTGAA.

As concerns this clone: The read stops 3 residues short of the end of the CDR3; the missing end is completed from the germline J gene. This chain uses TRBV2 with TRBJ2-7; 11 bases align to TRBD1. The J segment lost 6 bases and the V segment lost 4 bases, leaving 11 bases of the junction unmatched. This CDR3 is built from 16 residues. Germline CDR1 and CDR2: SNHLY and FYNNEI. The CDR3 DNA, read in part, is TGTGCCAGCAGTGCCACGGGGGGACAGGGGGGAAGCGAG. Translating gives CASSATGGQGGSE. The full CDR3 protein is CASSATGGQGGSEQYF.

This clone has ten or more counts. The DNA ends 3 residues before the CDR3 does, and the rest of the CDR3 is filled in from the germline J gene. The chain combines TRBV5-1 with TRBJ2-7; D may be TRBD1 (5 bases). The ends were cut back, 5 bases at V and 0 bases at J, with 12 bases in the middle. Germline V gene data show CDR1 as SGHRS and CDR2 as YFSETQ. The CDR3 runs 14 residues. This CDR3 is CASRMGPDSYEQYF. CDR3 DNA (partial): TGCGCCAGCAGAATGGGGCCAGACTCCTACGAG.

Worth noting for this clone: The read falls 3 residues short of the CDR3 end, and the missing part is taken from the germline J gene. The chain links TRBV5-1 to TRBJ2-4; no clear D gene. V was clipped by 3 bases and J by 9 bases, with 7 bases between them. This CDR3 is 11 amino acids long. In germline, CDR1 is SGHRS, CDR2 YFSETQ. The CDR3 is CASSSQSIQYF. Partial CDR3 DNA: TGCGCCAGCAGCTCCCAATCCATT.

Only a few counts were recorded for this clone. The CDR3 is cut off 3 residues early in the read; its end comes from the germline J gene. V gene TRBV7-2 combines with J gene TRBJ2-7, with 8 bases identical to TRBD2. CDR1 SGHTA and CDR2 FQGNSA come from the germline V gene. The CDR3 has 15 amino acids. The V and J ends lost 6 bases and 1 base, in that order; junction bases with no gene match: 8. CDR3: CASSHLSGESYEQYF. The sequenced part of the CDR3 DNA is TGTGCCAGCAGTCACCTTAGCGGGGAGTCCTACGAG.

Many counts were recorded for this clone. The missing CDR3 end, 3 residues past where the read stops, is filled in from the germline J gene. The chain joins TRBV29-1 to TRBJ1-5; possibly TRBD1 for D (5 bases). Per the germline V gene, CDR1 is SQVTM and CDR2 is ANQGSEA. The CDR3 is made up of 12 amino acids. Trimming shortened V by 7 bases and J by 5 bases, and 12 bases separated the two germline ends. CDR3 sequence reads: CSAGARDQPQHF. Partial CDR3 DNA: TGCAGCGCTGGGGCCCGAGATCAGCCC.